The sequence of this T cell receptor beta chain was determined in a study of shared clonotypes between healthy human individuals. Per the original data handling: In the immunoSEQ data, sequences were junction-only and lacked quality scores, so filtering differed. Clones were sequenced by immunoSEQ multiplex PCR, and TCRdb holds only the in-frame ones, with some missing. V and J calls and clone size are as listed in that table; D and trimming were resolved from the DNA. The data show about 480,000 clones, with around 79% seen just once and around 13% held by the top ten. Donors had no recently reported acute infections or vaccinations and were HIV-negative. Adults of Caucasian background living in Nashville, Tennessee made up all donors. The CDR3 contains 14 residues. The V and J ends lost 7 bases and 2 bases, in that order; junction bases with no gene match: 5. Germline V gives CDR1 ENHRY, CDR2 SYGVKD.

The chain combines TRBV10-3 with TRBJ2-7; 10 positions agree with TRBD1. This receptor was identified in a woman aged 40 to 49 in good health. Some clones in this sample may be carry-over from other donors' samples. The sample taken for sequencing was PBMCs. The CDR3 region has the DNA TGTGCCATCAATCCGGGACAGGGGCCCTACGAGCAGTACTTC. Its protein product is CAINPGQGPYEQYF.